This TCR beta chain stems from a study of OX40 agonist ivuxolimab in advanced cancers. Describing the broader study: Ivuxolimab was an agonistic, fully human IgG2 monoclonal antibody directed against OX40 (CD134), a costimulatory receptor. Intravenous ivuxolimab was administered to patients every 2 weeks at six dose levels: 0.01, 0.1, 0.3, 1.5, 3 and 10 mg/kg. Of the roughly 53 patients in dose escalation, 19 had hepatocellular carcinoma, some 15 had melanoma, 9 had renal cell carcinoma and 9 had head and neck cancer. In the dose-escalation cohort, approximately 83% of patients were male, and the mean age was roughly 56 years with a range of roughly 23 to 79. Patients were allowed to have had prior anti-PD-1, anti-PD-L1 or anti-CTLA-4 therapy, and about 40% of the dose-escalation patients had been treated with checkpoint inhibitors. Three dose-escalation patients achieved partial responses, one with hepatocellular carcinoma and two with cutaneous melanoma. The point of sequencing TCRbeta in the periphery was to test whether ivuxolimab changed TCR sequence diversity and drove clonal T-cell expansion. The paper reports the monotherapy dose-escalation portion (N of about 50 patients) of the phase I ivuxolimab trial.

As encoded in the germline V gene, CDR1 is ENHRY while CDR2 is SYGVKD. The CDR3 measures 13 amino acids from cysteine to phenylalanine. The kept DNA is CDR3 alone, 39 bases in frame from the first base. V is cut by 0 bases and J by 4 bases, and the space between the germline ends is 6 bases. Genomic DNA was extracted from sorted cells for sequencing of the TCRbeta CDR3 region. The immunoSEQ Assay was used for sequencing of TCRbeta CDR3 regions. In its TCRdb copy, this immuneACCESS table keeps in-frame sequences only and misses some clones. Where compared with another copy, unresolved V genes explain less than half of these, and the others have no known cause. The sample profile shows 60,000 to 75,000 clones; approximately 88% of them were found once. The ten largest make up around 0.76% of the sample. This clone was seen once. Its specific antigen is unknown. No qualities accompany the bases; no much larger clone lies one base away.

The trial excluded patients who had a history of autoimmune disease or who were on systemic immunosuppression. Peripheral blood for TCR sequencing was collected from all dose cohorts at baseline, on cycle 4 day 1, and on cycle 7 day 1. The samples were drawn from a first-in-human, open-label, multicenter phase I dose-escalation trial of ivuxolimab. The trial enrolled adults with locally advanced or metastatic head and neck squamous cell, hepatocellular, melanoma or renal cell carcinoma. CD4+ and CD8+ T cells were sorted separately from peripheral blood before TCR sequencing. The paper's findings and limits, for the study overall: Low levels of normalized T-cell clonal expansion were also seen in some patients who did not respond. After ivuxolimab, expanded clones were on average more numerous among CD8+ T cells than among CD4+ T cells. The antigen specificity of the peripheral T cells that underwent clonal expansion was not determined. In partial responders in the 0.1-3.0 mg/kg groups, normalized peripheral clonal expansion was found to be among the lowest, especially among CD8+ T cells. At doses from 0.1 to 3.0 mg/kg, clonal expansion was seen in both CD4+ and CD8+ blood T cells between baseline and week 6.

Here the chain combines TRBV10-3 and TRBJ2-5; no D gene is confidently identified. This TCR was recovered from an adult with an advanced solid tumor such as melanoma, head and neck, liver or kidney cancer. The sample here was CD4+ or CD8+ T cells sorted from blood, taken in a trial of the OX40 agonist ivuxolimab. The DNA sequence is TGTGCCATCAGTGAGTCGGCGGTAGAGACCCAGTACTTC. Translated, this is CAISESAVETQYF.